The clone carrying this T cell receptor (beta chain) was picked up many times. The sample comes from a study of T-cell reconstitution after alpha-beta-depleted transplantation in children. Unique molecular identifiers were incorporated when the TCRbeta library was constructed. TCRdb itself ran the PCR reads through MiXCR, one entry per CDR3 protein. The sample lists 400,000 to 500,000 distinct CDR3 sequences; approximately 10% were seen once. The V gene's germline CDR1 is MRHNA and CDR2 SNTAGT. The CDR3 is 13 amino acids. The trim removed 5 bases at V and 4 bases at J, leaving 3 bases unmatched. This chain uses TRBV6-4 with TRBJ1-1; 8 bases map to TRBD1. The origin of this receptor is a human donor who donated a stem cell graft to a child with acute myeloid leukemia. The source material was PBMCs from the stem cell graft donor, sampled from the stem cell graft. The CDR3 reads CASSPGTGTEAFF. CDR3 DNA: TGTGCCAGCAGTCCAGGGACAGGCACTGAAGCTTTCTTT.